Listed below are T cell receptor beta chains from one sample, sequenced in a study of regulatory T cells in long-lasting Graves disease. In TCRdb, the multiplex PCR reads were re-called with MiXCR into one record per CDR3 protein. The sample has about 420,000 distinct CDR3 sequences; about 16% are singletons. These same records also appear under a second study, on T cells in Graves' hyperthyroidism and ophthalmopathy.

Sequenced material: peripheral blood mononuclear cells (PBMCs), taken at new diagnosis, from a patient treated with antithyroid drugs. The source is a woman aged 18-29 years with Graves disease. Both conserved end residues are part of each CDR3. The D gene is left open where the match is weak. Expanded clones get a size class; other rows say once, few or many, or leave the size out.

clone size: few
V gene: TRBV7-2
D gene: .
J gene: TRBJ2-7
CDR3 DNA: TGTGCCAGCAGCTTAGGAGGGGCGGGCCTCGTGGGAGAGCAGTACTTC
CDR3 protein: CASSLGGAGLVGEQYF

clone size: .
V gene: TRBV28
D gene: TRBD1
J gene: TRBJ2-6
CDR3 DNA: TGTGCCAGCACACAGGGGACCAGCTCTGGGGCCAACGTCCTGACTTTC
CDR3 protein: CASTQGTSSGANVLTF

clone size: few
V gene: TRBV30
D gene: .
J gene: TRBJ2-3
CDR3 DNA: TGTACCTGGAGTGCCCTGACTGGGGATACGCAGTATTTT
CDR3 protein: CTWSALTGDTQYF

clone size: many
V gene: TRBV29-1
D gene: .
J gene: TRBJ2-7
CDR3 DNA: TGCAGCGCTGGGGACAATGCCTACGAGCAGTACTTC
CDR3 protein: CSAGDNAYEQYF

clone size: many
V gene: TRBV7-9
D gene: .
J gene: TRBJ2-1
CDR3 DNA: TGTGCCAGCAGCTTAGCCAGGACCTTCGTCGATGAGCAGTTCTTC
CDR3 protein: CASSLARTFVDEQFF

clone size: .
V gene: TRBV20-1
D gene: TRBD1
J gene: TRBJ1-1
CDR3 DNA: TGCAGTGCTAGAGATACGGGCGGGACAGGGGGTGAAGCTTTCTTT
CDR3 protein: CSARDTGGTGGEAFF

clone size: many
V gene: TRBV20-1
D gene: .
J gene: TRBJ2-7
CDR3 DNA: TGCAGTGCGATAGGTCTGGGCGAGCAGTACTTC
CDR3 protein: CSAIGLGEQYF

clone size: .
V gene: TRBV2
D gene: TRBD1
J gene: TRBJ2-7
CDR3 DNA: TGTGCCAGCAACTGGGACAGGGGGCCCTACGAGCAGTACTTC
CDR3 protein: CASNWDRGPYEQYF

clone size: many
V gene: TRBV7-9
D gene: TRBD2
J gene: TRBJ2-7
CDR3 DNA: TGTGCCAGCAGCTTAATTTTCAGTCTAGCGGGCGAGCCCGATTACGAGCAGTACTTC
CDR3 protein: CASSLIFSLAGEPDYEQYF

clone size: many
V gene: TRBV28
D gene: TRBD2
J gene: TRBJ2-1
CDR3 DNA: TGTGCCAGCACCCCGGGACTAGCGGGAACTGAGCAGTTCTTC
CDR3 protein: CASTPGLAGTEQFF

clone size: many
V gene: TRBV6-5
D gene: TRBD1
J gene: TRBJ2-5
CDR3 DNA: TGTGCCAGCAGTTACTCGCAGGGGGAAGAGACCCAGTACTTC
CDR3 protein: CASSYSQGEETQYF

clone size: few
V gene: TRBV15
D gene: TRBD1
J gene: TRBJ1-5
CDR3 DNA: TGTGCCACCAGCAGACTTACAGGGGATACCAATCAGCCCCAGCATTTT
CDR3 protein: CATSRLTGDTNQPQHF

clone size: many
V gene: TRBV28
D gene: TRBD1
J gene: TRBJ2-7
CDR3 DNA: TGTGCCAGCAGTTTATACAGGGGTGTCGAGCAGTACTTC
CDR3 protein: CASSLYRGVEQYF

clone size: many
V gene: TRBV3-1
D gene: .
J gene: TRBJ2-7
CDR3 DNA: TGTGCCAGCAGCCGGGCAGAAGGCTCCTACGAGCAGTACTTC
CDR3 protein: CASSRAEGSYEQYF

clone size: once
V gene: TRBV10-3
D gene: .
J gene: TRBJ2-7
CDR3 DNA: TGTGCCATCAGTGAGTCCGGGGGTTTCGAGCAGTACTTC
CDR3 protein: CAISESGGFEQYF

clone size: many
V gene: TRBV2
D gene: .
J gene: TRBJ1-5
CDR3 DNA: TGTGCCAGCAGTGAGGGGACACCCACCCAGCCCCAGCATTTT
CDR3 protein: CASSEGTPTQPQHF

clone size: once
V gene: TRBV12-3/TRBV12-4
D gene: TRBD1
J gene: TRBJ1-6
CDR3 DNA: TGTGCCAGCAGAACCGGGACAGATAATTCACCCCTCCACTTT
CDR3 protein: CASRTGTDNSPLHF

clone size: few
V gene: TRBV6-9
D gene: TRBD1
J gene: TRBJ2-7
CDR3 DNA: TGTGCCAGCAGTTACACCCCCGGGACAGGGGAGTACGAGCAGTACTTC
CDR3 protein: CASSYTPGTGEYEQYF

clone size: many
V gene: TRBV7-9
D gene: .
J gene: TRBJ2-3
CDR3 DNA: TGTGCCAGCAGTCTGCTAGAGACAGATACGCAGTATTTT
CDR3 protein: CASSLLETDTQYF

clone size: many
V gene: TRBV6-1
D gene: .
J gene: TRBJ2-1
CDR3 DNA: TGTGCCAGCATAATAACAGGGAGGTCCTACAATGAGCAGTTCTTC
CDR3 protein: CASIITGRSYNEQFF

clone size: few
V gene: TRBV6-1
D gene: .
J gene: TRBJ2-6
CDR3 DNA: TGTGCCAGCAGTCAAAGACCCTCTGGGGCCAACGTCCTGACTTTC
CDR3 protein: CASSQRPSGANVLTF

clone size: many
V gene: TRBV12-3/TRBV12-4
D gene: TRBD2
J gene: TRBJ2-1
CDR3 DNA: TGTGCCAGCAGTTTTAATAGCGGGAGCGGGAATGAGCAGTTCTTC
CDR3 protein: CASSFNSGSGNEQFF

clone size: few
V gene: TRBV15
D gene: .
J gene: TRBJ1-2
CDR3 DNA: TGTGCCACCAGCAGAAACAGGGACTTCTATGGCTACACCTTC
CDR3 protein: CATSRNRDFYGYTF

clone size: .
V gene: TRBV5-6
D gene: .
J gene: TRBJ2-6
CDR3 DNA: TGTGCCAGCAGCTTCGGGGGGCGCAAGGCTGGGGCCAACGTCCTGACTTTC
CDR3 protein: CASSFGGRKAGANVLTF

clone size: .
V gene: TRBV2
D gene: .
J gene: TRBJ2-3
CDR3 DNA: TGTGCCAGCAGGAGGATAGGAGGAGATACGCAGTATTTT
CDR3 protein: CASRRIGGDTQYF

clone size: .
V gene: TRBV12-3/TRBV12-4
D gene: .
J gene: TRBJ2-7
CDR3 DNA: TGTGCCAGCAGCATAACAGGAACCTACGAGCAGTACTTC
CDR3 protein: CASSITGTYEQYF

clone size: .
V gene: TRBV4-1
D gene: .
J gene: TRBJ1-6
CDR3 DNA: TGCGCCAGCAGCCATAATTCACCCCTCCACTTT
CDR3 protein: CASSHNSPLHF

clone size: many
V gene: TRBV29-1
D gene: .
J gene: TRBJ2-6
CDR3 DNA: TGCAGCGTCGGGGAAGGTGGGGCCAACGTCCTGACTTTC
CDR3 protein: CSVGEGGANVLTF

clone size: many
V gene: TRBV12-3/TRBV12-4
D gene: TRBD1
J gene: TRBJ2-1
CDR3 DNA: TGTGCCAGCAGTTTAATTCGGGGACAGGCTTCCAATGAGCAGTTCTTC
CDR3 protein: CASSLIRGQASNEQFF

clone size: many
V gene: TRBV2
D gene: TRBD2
J gene: TRBJ2-3
CDR3 DNA: TGTGCCAGCAGTGATAGGGGACTAGTTAGCACAGATACGCAGTATTTT
CDR3 protein: CASSDRGLVSTDTQYF

clone size: .
V gene: TRBV25-1
D gene: .
J gene: TRBJ2-1
CDR3 DNA: TGTGCCAGCAGTGAAAACGAGTGGGACGAGCAGTTCTTC
CDR3 protein: CASSENEWDEQFF

clone size: many
V gene: TRBV7-9
D gene: .
J gene: TRBJ2-3
CDR3 DNA: TGTGCCAGCAGCTTAAGAGGGACCAGCACAGATACGCAGTATTTT
CDR3 protein: CASSLRGTSTDTQYF

clone size: .
V gene: TRBV25-1
D gene: .
J gene: TRBJ2-5
CDR3 DNA: TGTGCCAGCAGTGAAATGGTAGTAGGAGAGACCCAGTACTTC
CDR3 protein: CASSEMVVGETQYF

clone size: many
V gene: TRBV10-2
D gene: TRBD2
J gene: TRBJ2-1
CDR3 DNA: TGCGCCAGCAATCGACTAGCGGACCTCTCCTACAATGAGCAGTTCTTC
CDR3 protein: CASNRLADLSYNEQFF

clone size: many
V gene: TRBV6-1
D gene: TRBD2
J gene: TRBJ2-7
CDR3 DNA: TGTGCCTGCCGCGGGGGAAGCTCCTACGAGCAGTACTTC
CDR3 protein: CACRGGSSYEQYF

clone size: many
V gene: TRBV7-9
D gene: TRBD1
J gene: TRBJ2-3
CDR3 DNA: TGTGCCAGCAGCTTAACAGGGGAGACAGATACGCAGTATTTT
CDR3 protein: CASSLTGETDTQYF

clone size: many
V gene: TRBV12-3/TRBV12-4
D gene: .
J gene: TRBJ2-1
CDR3 DNA: TGTGCCAGCAGTTTGGCGGTGGTGAATGAGCAGTTCTTC
CDR3 protein: CASSLAVVNEQFF

clone size: many
V gene: TRBV20-1
D gene: TRBD2
J gene: TRBJ2-7
CDR3 DNA: TGCAGTGCACCGAGGACTAGCCTCTCCTACGAGCAGTACTTC
CDR3 protein: CSAPRTSLSYEQYF

clone size: few
V gene: TRBV28
D gene: .
J gene: TRBJ2-1
CDR3 DNA: TGTGCCAGCAGGGAACGGGCCGGCTACAATGAGCAGTTCTTC
CDR3 protein: CASRERAGYNEQFF